The source of this T cell receptor beta chain is a study of blood T cells in healthy people across ages. Regarding the study as a whole: Strong correlation was found linking TCR beta diversity to naive T cell percentage.

Germline V lookup: CDR1 SGHTA, CDR2 FQGNSA. The V end lost 4 bases, the J end lost 2 bases, and 9 bases lay between the germline ends. There are 13 residues in the CDR3. A sample-barcoded 5' primer and a J-beta primer mix were used in a second PCR of roughly 7 to 11 cycles. TCRdb ran MiXCR on the 5' RACE reads and lists one entry per CDR3 protein. The sample yields 1.8 million or so distinct CDR3 sequences, roughly two fifths seen once. A note on this clonotype: What it binds is unknown.

Each sample yielded at least 6 million isolated PBMCs. The TCR was taken from a human donor in good health. The chain carries TRBV7-2 and TRBJ2-7; tentatively, D is TRBD1 (6 bases). Material: blood. The CDR3 bases are TGTGCCAGCAGCTACGGGACACCCTACGAGCAGTACTTC. Translation: CASSYGTPYEQYF.